This TCR beta chain was identified during a study of brain T cells in children with intractable seizures. Data came from immunoSEQ multiplex PCR; TCRdb stores just in-frame clones and leaves some out. The data hold about 80,000 clones, with under 95% observed a single time. CDR3 length: 13 residues. The V and J ends lost 8 bases and 6 bases, in that order; junction bases with no gene match: 10. Germline V lookup: CDR1 MNHEY, CDR2 SMNVEV (reference sequence). This sequence originates from a girl under 10 years old with Rasmussen encephalitis and intractable seizures. Sequenced here: peripheral blood, sampled at surgery. V and J are TRBV27 and TRBJ2-7; TRBD1 aligns across 7 bases. The CDR3 is CASGSDRVSEQYF. CDR3 nucleotide sequence: TGTGCCAGCGGCAGCGACAGGGTCAGCGAGCAGTACTTC.